This is a list of T cell receptor beta chains from one sample in a study of blood T cell repertoires in COVID-19. Here immunoSEQ multiplex PCR was the method, and the copy in TCRdb shows in-frame clones only, minus some. The repertoire holds roughly 250,000 clones, with roughly four fifths as singletons. The sample consisted of peripheral blood. The receptors come from a man between 50 and 59 years old with acute or convalescent COVID-19. CDR3s include the opening cysteine and the closing phenylalanine or tryptophan. A D gene is named only where the DNA matches it firmly. Not every row has a clone size; where given, it reads once, few, many or a size class.

j_gene	v_gene	abundance	d_gene	CDR3nt	CDR3aa
TRBJ1-2	TRBV19	NA	NA	TGTGCCAGTAGTGGAGAGTTCTACACCTTC	CASSGEFYTF
TRBJ1-6	TRBV30	NA	TRBD1	TGTGCCTGGAGCACAGGGGAACGTTCACCCCTCCACTTT	CAWSTGERSPLHF
TRBJ1-2	TRBV5-6	once	NA	TGTGCCAGCAGCTTGACCTACCGGCAGGACTTTAACTATGGCTACACCTTC	CASSLTYRQDFNYGYTF
TRBJ1-5	TRBV19	NA	TRBD1	TGTGCCGGCGGCAGGAGAGGGACAGTTCAGCCCCAGCATTTT	CAGGRRGTVQPQHF
TRBJ2-1	TRBV19	NA	TRBD2	TGTGCCAGTAGTATAGAACTAGCGGGAGCGGCCTACAATGAGCAGTTCTTC	CASSIELAGAAYNEQFF
TRBJ1-1	TRBV19	NA	NA	TGTGCCAGTAGTATACCGCGCGGGGGGAACACTGAAGCTTTCTTT	CASSIPRGGNTEAFF
TRBJ2-5	TRBV18	NA	NA	TGTGCCAGCTCCAGGGCCGAAGAGACCCAGTACTTC	CASSRAEETQYF
TRBJ1-5	TRBV19	NA	TRBD1	TGTGCCAGTAGTTCCCAGGACAGGGCGCAGCCCCAGCATTTT	CASSSQDRAQPQHF
TRBJ2-3	TRBV19	NA	TRBD2	TGTGCCAGTAGTGGCCTCCTAGCGGGAGTTGGGGGCACAGATACGCAGTATTTT	CASSGLLAGVGGTDTQYF
TRBJ2-5	TRBV10-2	NA	TRBD2	TGCGCCAGCAGTGGACTAGCACAAGAGACCCAGTACTTC	CASSGLAQETQYF
TRBJ1-2	TRBV7-6	NA	NA	TGTGCCAGCAGCTTATCGCGGCGGGGTGGCTACACCTTC	CASSLSRRGGYTF
TRBJ2-2	TRBV19	NA	TRBD2	TGTGCCAGTCATAAAACTAGCGGATACACCGGGGAGCTGTTTTTT	CASHKTSGYTGELFF
TRBJ2-1	TRBV6-5	NA	NA	TGTGCCAGCAGAATATACTCCTACAATGAGCAGTTCTTC	CASRIYSYNEQFF
TRBJ2-1	TRBV5-4	NA	TRBD1	TGTGCCAGCAGCAAAGGACAGGGGGCTGGGAATGAGCAGTTCTTC	CASSKGQGAGNEQFF
TRBJ1-5	TRBV6-5	NA	NA	TGTGCCAGCAGTTCTCGTAGCAATCAGCCCCAGCATTTT	CASSSRSNQPQHF
TRBJ1-4	TRBV20-1	NA	TRBD1	TGCAGTGCTAGTAAAGGGACAGGGAGTGAAAAACTGTTTTTT	CSASKGTGSEKLFF
TRBJ1-5	TRBV19	many	NA	TGTGCCACCCGGTCCCTCAATCAGCCCCAGCATTTT	CATRSLNQPQHF
TRBJ2-7	TRBV10-3	NA	TRBD1	TGTGCCATCAGGCAGGAAGGGACAGGGACCACCTACGAGCAGTACTTC	CAIRQEGTGTTYEQYF